These 19 T cell receptor beta chains share one sample of origin, sequenced in a study of resident and recirculating memory T cells in vitiligo. Sequencing used immunoSEQ multiplex PCR; TCRdb keeps in-frame clones, though not all of them. The sample has roughly 80,000 clones; 92% are singletons. Sequencing was done on a sample of blood. Every receptor here comes from a male donor with vitiligo.

This sequence joins TRBV5-1 and TRBJ2-1, with 9 positions matching TRBD2. The ends lost 0 bases at V and 7 bases at J; junction bases unmatched: 8. Germline V gene lookup returns CDR1 SGHRS and CDR2 YFSETQ. The CDR3 length is 16 residues. The CDR3 loop is CASSLGSGGFGNEQFF. The CDR3 DNA is TGCGCCAGCAGCTTGGGGAGCGGGGGGTTTGGTAATGAGCAGTTCTTC.

This chain uses TRBV25-1 with TRBJ2-7; 10 nucleotides agree with TRBD2. This CDR3 has 15 amino acids. J lost 0 bases, V lost 6 bases, and 5 bases had no gene match. CDR1 and CDR2 from the germline V gene are MGHDK and SYGVNS. CDR3: CASSLASGSSYEQYF. The CDR3 DNA reads TGTGCCAGCAGCCTTGCTAGCGGGAGCTCCTACGAGCAGTACTTC.

The chain links TRBV7-6 to TRBJ1-1, with D perhaps TRBD1 (6 bases). V lost 3 bases and J lost 4, with 18 bases in between. CDR3 length: 16 amino acids. Germline loops: CDR1 SGHVS, CDR2 FNYEAQ. The CDR3 DNA reads as TGTGCCAGCAGCTTCTACCCAACAGGGTCGGGCACTGAAGCTTTCTTT. Translation gives CASSFYPTGSGTEAFF. The full variable domain, rest sourced from reference TRBV7-6 and TRBJ1-1, is GAGVSQSPRYKVTKRGQDVALRCDPISGHVSLYWYRQALGQGPEFLTYFNYEAQQDKSGLPNDRFSAERPEGSISTLTIQRTEQRDSAMYRCASSFYPTGSGTEAFFGQGTRLTVV.

This chain links TRBV18 with TRBJ1-2; 10 nucleotides agree with TRBD1. The CDR3 is made up of 14 amino acids. Germline trimming cut 3 bases from V and 8 bases from J; bases unmatched to any gene: 6. Germline V gene sequence: CDR1 KGHSH, CDR2 LQKENI. The CDR3 DNA reads as TGTGCCAGCTCACCCCAGGGGACAGGGGACGGCTACACCTTC. Its protein product is CASSPQGTGDGYTF. Using reference TRBV18 and TRBJ1-2 for the parts outside the CDR3, the full variable domain is NAGVMQNPRHLVRRRGQEARLRCSPMKGHSHVYWYRQLPEEGLKFMVYLQKENIIDESGMPKERFSAEFPKEGPSILRIQQVVRGDSAAYFCASSPQGTGDGYTFGSGTRLTVV.

J is TRBJ1-2 and V is TRBV5-1, with D possibly matching TRBD1 (6 bases). The V gene's germline CDR1 is SGHRS and CDR2 YFSETQ. With 5 bases removed from V and 0 bases from J, the gap between germline ends came to 14 bases. This CDR3 has 15 amino acids. The CDR3 nucleotides read TGCGCCAGCAGGGTGGACAGTACTCCTAACTATGGCTACACCTTC. Protein product: CASRVDSTPNYGYTF.

This chain connects TRBV5-1 to TRBJ2-2, with D unresolved. Germline CDR1 and CDR2: SGHRS and YFSETQ. The CDR3 contains 14 residues. Trimming cost V 2 bases and J 0 bases, with 5 bases left between them. CDR3 bases: TGCGCCAGCAGCTTATCAGCGAACACCGGGGAGCTGTTTTTT. Protein: CASSLSANTGELFF.

The V call is TRBV27, the J call TRBJ2-7; 10 bases match TRBD2. From germline, CDR1 is MNHEY and CDR2 SMNVEV (reference sequence). Trimming at V came to 5 bases and at J to 2 bases, leaving 9 bases not matched to a gene. The length of the CDR3 is 16 residues. The DNA of the CDR3 is TGTGCCAGCAGTCCCACCTTAGCGGGAGGTGCCTACGAGCAGTACTTC. It translates to CASSPTLAGGAYEQYF.

CDR3 region: CASSQEDSPLYEQYF. CDR3 in DNA: TGTGCCAGCAGTCAAGAGGACAGCCCCCTCTACGAGCAGTACTTC. The V gene is TRBV7-3, the J gene TRBJ2-7, with D perhaps matching TRBD1 (6 bases). V was cut by 6 bases and J by 3 bases, with 18 bases left in between. Germline values: CDR1 SGHTA, CDR2 FQGTGA. CDR3 length equals 15 residues.

This clone was observed once. This sequence joins TRBV6-1 and TRBJ2-7, with D possibly matching TRBD2 (5 bases). This CDR3 is built from 12 residues. Trimming removed 7 bases from V and 1 base from J, with 8 bases in between. Germline loops: CDR1 MNHNS, CDR2 SASEGT. Here the CDR3 reads CASMGGSYEQYF. CDR3 nucleotides: TGTGCCAGCATGGGCGGGTCCTACGAGCAGTACTTC.

This chain uses TRBV29-1 with TRBJ2-5; TRBD1 might be the D (5 bases). The CDR3 is made up of 13 amino acids. Germline assignment: CDR1 SQVTM and CDR2 ANQGSEA. V was clipped by 6 bases and J by 2 bases, with 13 bases between them. This CDR3 is CSVRRTLQETQYF. CDR3 nucleotides: TGCAGCGTCCGAAGGACACTTCAAGAGACCCAGTACTTC.

The rearrangement joins TRBV11-3 to TRBJ2-7, with a weak D call TRBD2 (5 bases). Germline loops: CDR1 SGHNT, CDR2 YENEEA. The CDR3 contains 14 residues. Trimming left V 3 bases short and J 2 bases short, with 11 bases between. Here the CDR3 reads CASSFTGNPYEQYF. The DNA of the CDR3 is TGTGCCAGCAGCTTTACCGGGAACCCCTACGAGCAGTACTTC.

The chain joins TRBV6-5 to TRBJ1-5; D is uncertain. Germline V gene data show CDR1 as MNHEY and CDR2 as SVGAGI. V was trimmed by 0 bases and J by 2 bases, leaving 5 bases between them. This CDR3 comprises 14 residues. The CDR3: CASSYSSGNQPQHF. Written as DNA, the CDR3 is TGTGCCAGCAGTTACTCGTCGGGCAATCAGCCCCAGCATTTT.

The chain carries TRBV5-1 and TRBJ2-3; 9 bases fit TRBD2. Germline V gene lookup returns CDR1 SGHRS and CDR2 YFSETQ. J lost 2 bases, V lost 4 bases, and 5 bases had no gene match. The CDR3 length is 15 residues. CDR3 residues: CASSLLAGATDTQYF. The CDR3 DNA sequence: TGCGCCAGCAGCCTATTAGCGGGAGCCACAGATACGCAGTATTTT.

This chain connects TRBV4-2 to TRBJ1-1; 8 bases fit TRBD1. J lost 7 bases, V lost 3 bases, and 19 bases had no gene match. In germline, CDR1 is LGHNA, CDR2 YNFKEQ. The CDR3 length is 18 residues. The CDR3 DNA sequence: TGTGCCAGCAGCCAGGACACTTTGGGCGGCAGGGGGCTAAATGAAGCTTTCTTT. The encoded protein is CASSQDTLGGRGLNEAFF.

The rearrangement uses TRBV7-8 and TRBJ2-5; D not certain. The length of the CDR3 is 15 residues. V was pared by 1 base and J by 0 bases, with 9 bases between. Germline assignment: CDR1 SGHVS and CDR2 FQNEAQ. The CDR3 loop reads CASSLGVLNQETQYF. The CDR3 DNA is TGTGCCAGCAGCTTAGGAGTCCTAAACCAAGAGACCCAGTACTTC.

This chain's CDR3 is CASSSEKQGARGQETQYF. CDR3 coding DNA: TGTGCCAGCAGCTCAGAAAAACAGGGGGCGCGGGGCCAAGAGACCCAGTACTTC. This rearrangement joins TRBV7-9 to TRBJ2-5; 9 nucleotides align to TRBD1. The germline gives CDR1 SEHNR, CDR2 FQNEAQ (reference sequence). The CDR3 spans 18 residues. Trimming at V came to 4 bases and at J to 1 base, leaving 13 bases not matched to a gene.

V usage is TRBV13 and J usage is TRBJ2-6, with D maybe TRBD1 (5 bases). V lost 5 bases and J lost 2, with 10 bases in between. CDR1 and CDR2 (germline): PRHDT, FYEKMQ (reference sequence). The CDR3 totals 15 residues. Written as DNA, the CDR3 is TGTGCCAGCAGCCCCCCCAGGGCTGGGGCCAACGTCCTGACTTTC. It is translated as CASSPPRAGANVLTF.

This clone came up once. This chain uses TRBV13 with TRBJ1-1; D gene ambiguous. The CDR3 contains 12 residues. Germline loops: CDR1 PRHDT, CDR2 FYEKMQ (reference sequence). V was shortened by 1 base and J by 6 bases, with 6 bases between the two germline ends. The DNA for the CDR3 is TGTGCCAGCAGCTTAGAGAGGGCTGAAGCTTTCTTT. Its translation: CASSLERAEAFF. Using reference TRBV13 and TRBJ1-1 for the parts outside the CDR3, the full variable domain is AAGVIQSPRHLIKEKRETATLKCYPIPRHDTVYWYQQGPGQDPQFLISFYEKMQSDKGSIPDRFSAQQFSDYHSELNMSSLELGDSALYFCASSLERAEAFFGQGTRLTVV.

This chain uses TRBV18 with TRBJ2-7; TRBD1 aligns across 8 bases. Germline-derived CDR1 and CDR2 are KGHSH and LQKENI. The CDR3 sequence is 13 residues long. Trimming cost V 3 bases and J 6 bases; bases outside gene matches: 4. The CDR3 protein is CASSPDRESEQYF. In DNA form, the CDR3 reads TGTGCCAGCTCACCGGACAGGGAGTCCGAGCAGTACTTC.